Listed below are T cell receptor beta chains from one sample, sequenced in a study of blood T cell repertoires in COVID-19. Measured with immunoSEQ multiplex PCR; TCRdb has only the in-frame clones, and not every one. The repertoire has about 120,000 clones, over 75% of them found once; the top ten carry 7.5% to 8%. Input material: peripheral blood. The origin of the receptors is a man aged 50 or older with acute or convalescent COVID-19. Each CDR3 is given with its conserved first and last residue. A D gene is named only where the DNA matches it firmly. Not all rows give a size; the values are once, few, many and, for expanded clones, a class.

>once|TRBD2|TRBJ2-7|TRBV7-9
TGTGCCAGCAGCAATAGCCCCCGGGGCGGGAGCTCCTACGAGCAGTACTTC
CASSNSPRGGSSYEQYF
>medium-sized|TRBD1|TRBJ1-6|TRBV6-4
TGTGCCAGCAAGAAGCAGGGGGCATTTAATTCACCCCTCCACTTT
CASKKQGAFNSPLHF
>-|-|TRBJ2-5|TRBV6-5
TGTGCCAGCAGTTACCTGGAGACCCAGTACTTC
CASSYLETQYF
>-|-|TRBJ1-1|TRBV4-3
TGCGCCAGCAGCCAAGATGGGGAGGGGAAGACTGAAGCTTTCTTT
CASSQDGEGKTEAFF
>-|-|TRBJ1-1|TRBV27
TGTGCCAGCAGCCTATCGCAAGCTAACCCCAACACTGAAGCTTTCTTT
CASSLSQANPNTEAFF
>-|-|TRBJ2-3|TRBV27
TGTGCCAGCAGGCCCGGTTACTATAGCACAGATACGCAGTATTTT
CASRPGYYSTDTQYF
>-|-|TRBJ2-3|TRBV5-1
TGCGCCAGCACACCTCTAGTATATACAGATACGCAGTATTTT
CASTPLVYTDTQYF
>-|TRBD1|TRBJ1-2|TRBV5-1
TGCGCCAGCAGCTCGGGACAGGGGCCGATCTATGGCTACACCTTC
CASSSGQGPIYGYTF
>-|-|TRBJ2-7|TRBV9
TGTGCCAGCAGCGTAGGAGGAAACGAGCAGTACTTC
CASSVGGNEQYF
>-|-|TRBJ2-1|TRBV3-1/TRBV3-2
TGTGCCAGCAGCCACGCGACTACCTGGAATGAGCAGTTCTTC
CASSHATTWNEQFF
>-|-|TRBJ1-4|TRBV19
TGTGCCAGTGGAGGGGAGGCTAATGAAAAACTGTTTTTT
CASGGEANEKLFF
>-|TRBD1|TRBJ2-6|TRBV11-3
TGTGCCAGCAGCTCCCAGGGGGCCAGCTCTGGGGCCAACGTCCTGACTTTC
CASSSQGASSGANVLTF
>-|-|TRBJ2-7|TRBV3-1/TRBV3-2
TGTGCCAGCAGCCAAGATCTAAGGACACTCTCCTACGAGCAGTACTTC
CASSQDLRTLSYEQYF
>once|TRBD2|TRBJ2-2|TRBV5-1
TGCGCCAGCAGCGCAAGGGTAGCGGGGGGAGCCGGGGAGCTGTTTTTT
CASSARVAGGAGELFF
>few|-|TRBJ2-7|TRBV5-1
TGCGCCAGCAGCTTGGCTCTTGCGGGAAGGTTGGACGAGCAGTACTTC
CASSLALAGRLDEQYF
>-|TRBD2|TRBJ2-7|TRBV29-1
TGCAGCGTGAGGGGACTAGCGGGAGGCGAGCAGTACTTC
CSVRGLAGGEQYF
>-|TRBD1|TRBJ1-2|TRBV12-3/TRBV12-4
TGTGCCAGCAGTTTAGGTACAGGGGGTGGCTACACCTTC
CASSLGTGGGYTF
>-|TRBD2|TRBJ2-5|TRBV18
TGTGCCAGCTCAGAACTAGCGGGAGGTTGGGAGACCCAGTACTTC
CASSELAGGWETQYF
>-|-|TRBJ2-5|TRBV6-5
TGTGCCAGCAGTTACCTAGCGTCAGGAACCCAGTACTTC
CASSYLASGTQYF
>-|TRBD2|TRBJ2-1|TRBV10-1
TGCGCCAGCAGTGAGGCGGGGGTCTACAATGAGCAGTTCTTC
CASSEAGVYNEQFF
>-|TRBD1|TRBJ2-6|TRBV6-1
TGTGCCAGCAGTGGGGGACAGATCTCTGGGGCCAACGTCCTGACTTTC
CASSGGQISGANVLTF
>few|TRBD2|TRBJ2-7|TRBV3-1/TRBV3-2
TGTGCCAGCAGGCAGGGGGCGGCTAGCGGGAGGACGGGGGAGCAGTACTTC
CASRQGAASGRTGEQYF
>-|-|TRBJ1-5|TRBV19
TGTGCCAGTAGTATTGTAGGGGATCAGCCCCAGCATTTT
CASSIVGDQPQHF
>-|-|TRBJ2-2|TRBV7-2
TGTGCCAGCTTATGGCCGCTTCACGGGGAGCTGTTTTTT
CASLWPLHGELFF
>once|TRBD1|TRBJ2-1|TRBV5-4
TGTGCCAGCAGCTTGTTCACAGGGGGTGGTGAGCAGTTCTTC
CASSLFTGGGEQFF
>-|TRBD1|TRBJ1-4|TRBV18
TGTGCCAGCTTCCCCACGCAGGGGGCGAGGGGAAAACTGTTTTTT
CASFPTQGARGKLFF
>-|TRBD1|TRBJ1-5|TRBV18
TGTGCCAGCCGTACAGGGGTGGGCAATCAGCCCCAGCATTTT
CASRTGVGNQPQHF
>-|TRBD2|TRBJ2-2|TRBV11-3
TGTGCCAGCAGCTTAGCGGGGACTAGATCCGGGGAGCTGTTTTTT
CASSLAGTRSGELFF
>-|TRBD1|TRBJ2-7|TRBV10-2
TGCGCCAGCAGTCAAGGACAGGGGGGCTACGAGCAGTACTTC
CASSQGQGGYEQYF
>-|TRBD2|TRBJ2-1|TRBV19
TGTGCCAGTAGTATAGTGGCTGGGGGAGCGGGAGGCTCCTACAATGAGCAGTTCTTC
CASSIVAGGAGGSYNEQFF
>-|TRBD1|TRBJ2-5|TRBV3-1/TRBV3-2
TGTGCCAGCAGCCAAGGGACAGGGGGCGGGCGGGAGACCCAGTACTTC
CASSQGTGGGRETQYF
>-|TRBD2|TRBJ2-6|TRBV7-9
TGTGCCAGCAGCTTAGGCGGGAGGGCCTCTGGGGCCAACGTCCTGACTTTC
CASSLGGRASGANVLTF
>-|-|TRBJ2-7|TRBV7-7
TGTGCCAGCAGCCTTCAGACAGGATCCGAGCAGTACTTC
CASSLQTGSEQYF
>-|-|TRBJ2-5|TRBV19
TGTGCCAGTAGTTACACCTACCAAGAGACCCAGTACTTC
CASSYTYQETQYF
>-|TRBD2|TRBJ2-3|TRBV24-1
TGTGCCACCAGTGATCCCCGGGGGGGAGATACGCAGTATTTT
CATSDPRGGDTQYF
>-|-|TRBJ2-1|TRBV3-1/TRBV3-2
TGTGCCAGCAGCCAGTATTCGGGAGCTAACAATGAGCAGTTCTTC
CASSQYSGANNEQFF
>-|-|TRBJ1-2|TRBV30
TGTGCCTGGAGGTATAAGGGGGGCTACACCTTC
CAWRYKGGYTF
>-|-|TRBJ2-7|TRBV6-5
TGTGCCAGCAGTTACCCATTTGGAGGGAGCTACGAGCAGTACTTC
CASSYPFGGSYEQYF
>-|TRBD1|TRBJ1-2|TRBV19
TGTGCCAGTAGTGCGGGGACAGGGTCTAACTATGGCTACACCTTC
CASSAGTGSNYGYTF
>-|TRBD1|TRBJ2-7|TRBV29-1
TGCAGCGTCCTGACAGGGGGCTACGAGCAGTACTTC
CSVLTGGYEQYF
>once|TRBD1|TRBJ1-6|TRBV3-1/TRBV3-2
TGTGCCAGCAGCCCAACCGGGACAGCTAATTCACCCCTCCACTTT
CASSPTGTANSPLHF
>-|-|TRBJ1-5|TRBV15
TGTGCCACCAGCAGAGATAGTACAGGGCGAGATAAATTTAGCAATCAGCCCCAGCATTTT
CATSRDSTGRDKFSNQPQHF
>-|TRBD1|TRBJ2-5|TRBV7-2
TGTGCCAGCAGCACCCAGGGGGTGACCCAGTACTTC
CASSTQGVTQYF
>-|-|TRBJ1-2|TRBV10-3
TGTGCCATCAGTGACGGCAGGCAATATGGCTACACCTTC
CAISDGRQYGYTF
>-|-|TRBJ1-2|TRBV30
TGTGCCTGGAGAGGAGATTTTAACTATGGCTACACCTTC
CAWRGDFNYGYTF
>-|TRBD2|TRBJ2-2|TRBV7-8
TGTGCCAGCAGCTTAGCGGTGTGGGAGGGCACCGGGGAGCTGTTTTTT
CASSLAVWEGTGELFF
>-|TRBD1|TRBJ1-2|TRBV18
TGTGCCAGCTCACCCGAGACAGGGGACGGTGGCTACACCTTC
CASSPETGDGGYTF
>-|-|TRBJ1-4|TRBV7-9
TGTGCCAGCAGCTTAAAAAGGGGGACTAATGAAAAACTGTTTTTT
CASSLKRGTNEKLFF
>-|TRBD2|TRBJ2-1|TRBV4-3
TGCGCCAGCAGCCAAGACATCGGGAGGCTAGTCATGAATGAGCAGTTCTTC
CASSQDIGRLVMNEQFF
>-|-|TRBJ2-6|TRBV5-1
TGCGCCAGTACCTCGACAGCCCCAGGGGCCAACGTCCTGACTTTC
CASTSTAPGANVLTF
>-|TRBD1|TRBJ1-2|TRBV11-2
TGTGCCAGCAGCTTAGTCGGATTAGGGGGCGCATACTATGGCTACACCTTC
CASSLVGLGGAYYGYTF
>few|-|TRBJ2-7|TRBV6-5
TGTGCCAGCAGTTACGACGCTAGCGCCGCCTACGAGCAGTACTTC
CASSYDASAAYEQYF